The rows below give T cell receptor beta chains drawn from one sample of a study of early T cells in non-severe SARS-CoV-2 infection. TCRdb analysed the 5' RACE reads with MiXCR anew, one entry per CDR3 protein. The table shows tens of thousands of distinct CDR3 sequences, with 12% occurring only once. Sequencing was carried out using whole blood. The receptors shown here come from an adult who was a healthcare worker with PCR-confirmed SARS-CoV-2 infection or an uninfected control (not recorded which). CDR3s include the opening cysteine and the closing phenylalanine or tryptophan. The D gene is left open where the match is weak. Clone size is shown for a subset of rows, as once, few, many or a class of expanded clone.

size,J,D,V,CDR3,DNA
-,TRBJ2-1,TRBD2,TRBV29-1,CSVGIPKGLTYSQFF,TGCAGCGTTGGGATCCCTAAGGGACTAACATATAGCCAGTTCTTC
many,TRBJ2-5,-,TRBV7-2,CASSVGRPLETQYF,TGTGCCAGCAGCGTCGGCCGGCCCCTCGAGACCCAGTACTTC
many,TRBJ1-2,-,TRBV5-1,CASSLHRGVGYTF,TGCGCCAGCAGCTTGCACCGTGGAGTTGGCTACACCTTC
few,TRBJ2-3,TRBD2,TRBV7-2,CASSPGLATDTQYF,TGTGCCAGCAGCCCTGGACTAGCCACAGATACGCAGTATTTT
medium-sized,TRBJ1-5,-,TRBV11-2,CASSLAGSYSNQPQHF,TGTGCCAGCAGCTTAGCCGGGAGCTATAGCAATCAGCCCCAGCATTTT
many,TRBJ2-7,-,TRBV7-6,CASYGSGRQYF,TGTGCCAGCTACGGATCCGGCCGGCAGTACTTC
few,TRBJ1-2,-,TRBV7-2,CASSNSMGYTF,TGTGCCAGCAGCAATTCTATGGGCTACACCTTC
-,TRBJ1-2,TRBD1,TRBV19,CASSPQGENRGYTF,TGTGCCAGTAGCCCCCAGGGGGAGAATCGGGGCTACACCTTC
many,TRBJ2-5,-,TRBV6-6,CASSFPAAKTQYF,TGTGCCAGCAGTTTTCCTGCAGCAAAGACCCAGTACTTC
many,TRBJ2-1,TRBD2,TRBV19,CASSKGGLAGVSEQFF,TGTGCCAGTAGTAAGGGAGGACTAGCGGGAGTCTCTGAGCAGTTCTTC
many,TRBJ2-6,-,TRBV12-3/TRBV12-4,CASTVGELWANVLTF,TGTGCCAGCACCGTTGGGGAACTCTGGGCCAACGTCCTGACTTTC
-,TRBJ2-1,-,TRBV11-1,CASSPSRSSYNEQFF,TGTGCCAGCAGCCCTAGCCGAAGCTCCTACAATGAGCAGTTCTTC